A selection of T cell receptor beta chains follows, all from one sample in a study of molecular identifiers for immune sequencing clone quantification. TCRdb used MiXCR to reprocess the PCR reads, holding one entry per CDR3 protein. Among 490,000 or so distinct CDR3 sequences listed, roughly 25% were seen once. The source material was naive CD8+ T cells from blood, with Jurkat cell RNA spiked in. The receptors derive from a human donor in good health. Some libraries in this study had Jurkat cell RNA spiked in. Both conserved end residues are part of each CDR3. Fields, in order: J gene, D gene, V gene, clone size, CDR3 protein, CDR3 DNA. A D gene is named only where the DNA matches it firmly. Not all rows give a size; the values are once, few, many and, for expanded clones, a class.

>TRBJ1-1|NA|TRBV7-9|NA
CASSPPATEAFF
TGTGCCAGCAGCCCCCCAGCCACTGAAGCTTTCTTT
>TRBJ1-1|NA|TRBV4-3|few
CASSQDLVGDTEAFF
TGCGCCAGCAGCCAAGATCTCGTGGGGGACACTGAAGCTTTCTTT
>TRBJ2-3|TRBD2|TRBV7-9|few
CASSKTSGYTDTQYF
TGTGCCAGCAGCAAGACTAGCGGGTACACAGATACGCAGTATTTT
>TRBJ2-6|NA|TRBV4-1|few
CASSQDRNTGTGANVLTF
TGCGCCAGCAGCCAAGATAGGAACACAGGGACTGGGGCCAACGTCCTGACTTTC
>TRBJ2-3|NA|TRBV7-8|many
CASSLESWTYRTDTQYF
TGTGCCAGCAGCTTAGAATCCTGGACATACCGCACAGATACGCAGTATTTT
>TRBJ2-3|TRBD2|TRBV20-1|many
CSARPFPSGATDTQYF
TGCAGTGCTAGACCCTTTCCTAGCGGGGCCACAGATACGCAGTATTTT
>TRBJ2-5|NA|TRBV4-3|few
CASSQDRTGRRETQYF
TGCGCCAGCAGCCAAGATAGGACGGGGAGGCGTGAGACCCAGTACTTC
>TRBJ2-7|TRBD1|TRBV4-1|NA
CASSQAGTDYYEQYF
TGCGCCAGCAGCCAAGCCGGGACAGACTACTACGAGCAGTACTTC
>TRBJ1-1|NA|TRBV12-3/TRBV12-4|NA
CASSFPGKPEAFF
TGTGCCAGCAGTTTCCCCGGGAAGCCGGAAGCTTTCTTT
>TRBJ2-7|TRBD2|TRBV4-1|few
CASSSGLAGYYEQYF
TGCGCCAGCAGCTCGGGACTAGCGGGGTACTACGAGCAGTACTTC
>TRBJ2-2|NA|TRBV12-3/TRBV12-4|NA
CASSLTETGELFF
TGTGCCAGCAGCCTGACAGAGACCGGGGAGCTGTTTTTT
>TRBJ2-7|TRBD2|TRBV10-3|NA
CAISGLAGPGYAQYF
TGTGCCATCAGTGGTCTAGCGGGACCGGGCTACGCGCAGTACTTC
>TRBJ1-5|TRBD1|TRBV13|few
CASSLNASGQGVDQPQHF
TGTGCCAGCAGCCTAAATGCTTCGGGACAGGGGGTTGATCAGCCCCAGCATTTT
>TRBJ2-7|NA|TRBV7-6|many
CASSLGLASGEQYF
TGTGCCAGCAGCTTAGGTTTGGCGAGCGGCGAGCAGTACTTC
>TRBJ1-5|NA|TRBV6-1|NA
CASSEADPQHF
TGTGCCAGCAGTGAAGCGGACCCCCAGCATTTT
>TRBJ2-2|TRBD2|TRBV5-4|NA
CASSSLAGDTGELFF
TGTGCCAGCAGCTCGCTAGCGGGAGACACCGGGGAGCTGTTTTTT
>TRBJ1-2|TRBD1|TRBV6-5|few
CASSEKGTGTGLRVNYGYTF
TGTGCCAGCAGTGAAAAGGGAACCGGGACAGGGCTGAGGGTTAACTATGGCTACACCTTC
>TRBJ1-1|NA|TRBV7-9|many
CASSLGGVWTEAFF
TGTGCCAGCAGCCTCGGTGGTGTTTGGACTGAAGCTTTCTTT
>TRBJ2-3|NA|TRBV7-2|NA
CASSNPLVGGTDTQYF
TGTGCCAGCAGCAATCCCCTGGTAGGGGGCACAGATACGCAGTATTTT
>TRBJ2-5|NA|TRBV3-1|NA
CASSPPTSTHRGTQYF
TGTGCCAGCAGCCCCCCGACCTCGACCCACCGGGGGACCCAGTACTTC
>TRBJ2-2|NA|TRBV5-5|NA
CASGSNTGELFF
TGTGCGAGCGGGTCGAACACCGGGGAGCTGTTTTTT
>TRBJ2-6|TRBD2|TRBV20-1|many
CSATGGSGANVLTF
TGCAGTGCAACGGGGGGCTCTGGGGCCAACGTCCTGACTTTC
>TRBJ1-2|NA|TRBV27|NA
CASSIQKNYGYTF
TGTGCCAGCAGTATACAAAAAAACTATGGCTACACCTTC
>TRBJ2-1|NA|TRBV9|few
CASSRTGSIYNEQFF
TGTGCCAGCAGCCGTACAGGGTCTATCTACAATGAGCAGTTCTTC
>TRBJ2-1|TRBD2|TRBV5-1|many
CASSYGTSGVNEQFF
TGCGCCAGCAGCTACGGGACTAGCGGGGTCAATGAGCAGTTCTTC
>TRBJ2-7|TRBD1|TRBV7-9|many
CASSPRTGDFYEQYF
TGTGCCAGCAGCCCGAGGACAGGGGACTTCTACGAGCAGTACTTC
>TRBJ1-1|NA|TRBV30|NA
CAWNPVLNTEAFF
TGTGCCTGGAATCCAGTTTTGAACACTGAAGCTTTCTTT
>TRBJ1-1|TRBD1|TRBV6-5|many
CASSPGTAMNTEAFF
TGTGCCAGCAGCCCCGGGACAGCAATGAACACTGAAGCTTTCTTT
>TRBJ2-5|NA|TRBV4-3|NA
CASSQDWSGQETQYF
TGCGCCAGCAGCCAAGATTGGAGCGGCCAAGAGACCCAGTACTTC
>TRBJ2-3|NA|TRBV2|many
CASSGGRTDTQYF
TGTGCCAGCAGTGGGGGGCGCACAGATACGCAGTATTTT
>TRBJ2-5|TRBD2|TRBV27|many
CASSSKRELIQETQYF
TGTGCCAGCAGTTCAAAGCGGGAGTTGATCCAAGAGACCCAGTACTTC
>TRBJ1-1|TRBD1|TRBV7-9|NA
CASSLGQGDTAAFF
TGTGCCAGCAGCTTAGGACAGGGGGACACTGCAGCTTTCTTT
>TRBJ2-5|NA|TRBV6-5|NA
CASNSFQETQYF
TGTGCCAGCAACAGCTTCCAAGAGACCCAGTACTTC
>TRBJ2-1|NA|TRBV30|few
CAWSAGRQFF
TGTGCCTGGAGTGCAGGGCGGCAGTTCTTC
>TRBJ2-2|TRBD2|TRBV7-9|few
CASGSPSGNPGELFF
TGTGCCAGCGGCTCTCCTAGCGGGAACCCCGGGGAGCTGTTTTTT
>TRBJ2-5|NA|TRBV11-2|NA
CASSSGPIGIRETQYF
TGTGCCAGCAGCTCGGGCCCGATAGGGATAAGGGAGACCCAGTACTTC
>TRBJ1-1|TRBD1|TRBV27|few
CASRMGQGLAFF
TGTGCCAGCAGGATGGGACAGGGACTAGCTTTCTTT
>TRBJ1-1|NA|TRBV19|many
CASTVTVNTEAFF
TGTGCCAGTACCGTGACAGTGAACACTGAAGCTTTCTTT
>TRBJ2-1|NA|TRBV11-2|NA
CASSSQDRLHSYNEQFF
TGTGCCAGCAGCTCCCAGGACCGACTCCACTCCTACAATGAGCAGTTCTTC
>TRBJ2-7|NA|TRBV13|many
CASSPEEGREQYF
TGTGCCAGCAGCCCGGAAGAGGGTCGAGAGCAGTACTTC
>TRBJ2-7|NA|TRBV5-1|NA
CASSFVGQNYEQYF
TGCGCCAGCAGCTTCGTGGGACAAAACTACGAGCAGTACTTC
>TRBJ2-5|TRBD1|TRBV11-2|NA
CACSLGTGVETQYF
TGTGCCTGCAGCTTGGGGACAGGGGTGGAGACCCAGTACTTC
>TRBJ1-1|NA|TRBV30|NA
CAWTQGIEAFF
TGTGCCTGGACCCAGGGTATTGAAGCTTTCTTT
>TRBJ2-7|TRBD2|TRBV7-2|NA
CASSERFAWTSGGFREQHF
TGTGCCAGCAGCGAGAGGTTCGCCTGGACTAGCGGGGGTTTTAGGGAGCAGCACTTC
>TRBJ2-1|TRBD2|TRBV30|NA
CAWRGLAAYNEQFF
TGTGCCTGGAGGGGACTAGCGGCCTACAATGAGCAGTTCTTC
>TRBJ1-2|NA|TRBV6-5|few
CASSYWGEGGSGYTF
TGTGCCAGCAGTTACTGGGGGGAAGGTGGCTCTGGCTACACCTTC
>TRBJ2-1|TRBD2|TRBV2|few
CASSTRLAGGSYNEQFF
TGTGCCAGCAGTACCAGACTAGCGGGGGGCTCCTACAATGAGCAGTTCTTC
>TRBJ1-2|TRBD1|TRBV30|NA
CAWAGTANYGYTF
TGTGCCTGGGCCGGGACAGCTAACTATGGCTACACCTTC
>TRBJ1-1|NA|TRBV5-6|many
CASRRVPEAFF
TGTGCCAGCAGAAGGGTACCTGAAGCTTTCTTT
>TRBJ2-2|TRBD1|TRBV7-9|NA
CASSPNFGQGASHTGELFF
TGTGCCAGCAGCCCTAATTTTGGACAGGGTGCCTCCCACACCGGGGAGCTGTTTTTT
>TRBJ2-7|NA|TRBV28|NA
CASSFLTKGTIAYEQCF
TGTGCCAGCAGTTTCCTGACCAAGGGTACCATTGCCTACGAGCAGTGCTTC
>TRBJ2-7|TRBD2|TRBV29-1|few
CSVETGLAGTYEQYF
TGCAGCGTTGAAACCGGACTAGCGGGGACCTACGAGCAGTACTTC
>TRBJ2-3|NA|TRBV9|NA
CASSVATAASTDTQYF
TGTGCCAGCAGCGTAGCTACAGCGGCCAGCACAGATACGCAGTATTTT
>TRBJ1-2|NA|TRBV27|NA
CASSWAASNYGYTF
TGTGCCAGCAGTTGGGCAGCATCTAACTATGGCTACACCTTC